The 17 T cell receptor beta chains below come from one sample, sequenced in a study of blood T cell repertoires in COVID-19. Clones were read by immunoSEQ multiplex PCR, and TCRdb kept only the in-frame ones, dropping some. This table has 100,000 to 150,000 clones, around 83% appearing once. The sequenced sample was peripheral blood. These TCRs come from a woman aged 45-59 years with acute or convalescent COVID-19.

The chain combines TRBV7-9 with TRBJ2-7; D is uncertain. V was clipped by 5 bases and J by 3 bases, with 14 bases between them. The germline V gene has CDR1 SEHNR and CDR2 FQNEAQ (reference sequence). The length of the CDR3 is 14 residues. The CDR3 coding sequence is TGTGCCAGCAGCCCCGGGTCCAGAAGCTACGAGCAGTACTTC. Translating it yields CASSPGSRSYEQYF.

This chain connects TRBV4-1 to TRBJ2-2; the D gene is possibly TRBD1 (5 bases). The CDR3 runs to 16 residues. Trimming cost V 2 bases and J 0 bases, with 10 bases left between them. Germline V gives CDR1 MGHRA, CDR2 YSYEKL. As DNA, the CDR3 is TGCGCCAGCAGCCAACCTGACAGAGCGAACACCGGGGAGCTGTTTTTT. Its translation: CASSQPDRANTGELFF.

The J gene is TRBJ1-2, the V gene TRBV9; 7 bases match TRBD1. This CDR3 has 12 amino acids. Looked up from germline, CDR1 is SGDLS and CDR2 is YYNGEE. V shed 3 bases, J shed 8 bases, and the junction held 4 bases outside the gene matches. The CDR3 spells CASSGTGEGYTF. DNA of the CDR3: TGTGCCAGCAGCGGCACAGGGGAAGGCTACACCTTC.

The chain recombines TRBV5-1 with TRBJ1-2, with a possible D match to TRBD1 (6 bases). V lost 3 bases, J lost 6 bases, and 24 bases lay in between. Germline V gives CDR1 SGHRS, CDR2 YFSETQ. This CDR3 region has 17 residues. CDR3 DNA sequence: TGCGCCAGCAGCTCGGGGTTTAAAATTCAGGGACACGATGGCTACACCTTC. Translating it yields CASSSGFKIQGHDGYTF.

This sequence joins TRBV4-2 and TRBJ2-3, with D uncertain. The CDR3 length is 15 residues. Germline V gene sequence: CDR1 LGHNA, CDR2 YNFKEQ. V was pared by 4 bases and J by 4 bases, with 15 bases between. CDR3 coding DNA: TGTGCCAGCAGCCGATCGCCGTCGAGCGCAGATACGCAGTATTTT. Translating gives CASSRSPSSADTQYF.

The chain has TRBV19 and TRBJ1-6; 7 bases are shared with TRBD1. V shed 3 bases, J shed 6 bases, and the junction held 8 bases outside the gene matches. The CDR3 is 16 amino acids. Germline V gene data show CDR1 as LNHDA and CDR2 as SQIVND (reference sequence). The CDR3 DNA follows: TGTGCCAGTAGTATCTCGGGGACAGCCTCTAATTCACCCCTCCACTTT. Translating gives CASSISGTASNSPLHF.

The CDR3 spells CAISGSAPNSPLHF. CDR3 DNA sequence: TGTGCCATCAGTGGGTCAGCACCTAATTCACCCCTCCACTTT. The rearrangement joins TRBV10-3 to TRBJ1-6; D is uncertain. The CDR3 covers 14 residues. The V end was cut by 4 bases, the J end by 6 bases, with 10 bases between. Germline-derived CDR1 and CDR2 are ENHRY and SYGVKD.

This rearrangement joins TRBV5-1 to TRBJ1-2; weak D call: TRBD1 (5 bases). Germline CDR1 is SGHRS and CDR2 is YFSETQ. The CDR3 runs to 17 residues. Trimming pared 3 bases from V and 4 bases from J, leaving 22 bases between. The CDR3: CASSSTLPAGQAYGYTF. In DNA, the CDR3 is TGCGCCAGCAGCTCGACACTCCCGGCAGGGCAGGCCTATGGCTACACCTTC.

The chain uses TRBV6-5 and TRBJ1-5; unclear D gene. The CDR3 is made up of 15 amino acids. The V end was cut by 2 bases, the J end by 0 bases, with 8 bases between. Germline V gives CDR1 MNHEY, CDR2 SVGAGI. The CDR3 DNA reads TGTGCCAGCAGTTACGGGCAGAATAGCAATCAGCCCCAGCATTTT. Amino acid sequence: CASSYGQNSNQPQHF.

V is TRBV3-1 (or the pseudogene TRBV3-2) and J is TRBJ1-1; D is undetermined. Germline V gene data show CDR1 as LGHDT and CDR2 as YNNKEL (reference sequence). The length of the CDR3 is 15 residues. Trimming shortened V by 6 bases and J by 1 base, and 15 bases separated the two germline ends. DNA of the CDR3: TGTGCCAGCAGTCAGAGGAGGGTAACGAACACTGAAGCTTTCTTT. Amino acids: CASSQRRVTNTEAFF.

The V gene is TRBV6-5, the J gene TRBJ2-7; D is possibly TRBD2 (5 bases). CDR1 MNHEY and CDR2 SVGAGI come from the germline V gene. Trimming removed 6 bases from V and 1 base from J, with 13 bases in between. The CDR3 is 14 residues long. CDR3: CASRVRRVSYEQYF. The CDR3 DNA follows: TGTGCCAGCAGGGTCCGGCGGGTTTCCTACGAGCAGTACTTC.

Details on this clone: Other DNA variants within this sample encode the same CDR3. V is TRBV18 and J is TRBJ2-1; tentative D call: TRBD1 (5 bases). Germline CDR1 KGHSH, CDR2 LQKENI. Trimming took off 4 bases at V and 5 bases at J, with 9 bases between the two ends. The CDR3 totals 13 residues. In DNA, the CDR3 is TGTGCCAGCTCACAAGACAGAGACAATGAGCAGTTCTTC. Amino acid sequence: CASSQDRDNEQFF.

The V and J genes are TRBV6-6 and TRBJ2-5; D is uncertain. Germline-derived CDR1 and CDR2 are MNHNY and SVGAGI (reference sequence). The CDR3 length is 12 residues. V lost 6 bases and J lost 3, with 8 bases in between. The CDR3 loop is CASSQTEETQYF. DNA for the CDR3: TGTGCCAGCAGCCAAACAGAAGAGACCCAGTACTTC.

The J gene is TRBJ1-6, the V gene TRBV27, with 9 bases that match TRBD1. The CDR3 consists of 17 residues. In germline, CDR1 is MNHEY, CDR2 SMNVEV (reference sequence). V was pared by 6 bases and J by 8 bases, with 14 bases of the junction left unmatched. CDR3: CASRKSLGTGSDSPLHF. The CDR3 DNA sequence: TGTGCCAGCAGAAAATCCCTTGGGACAGGGTCTGATTCACCCCTCCACTTT.

The genes are TRBV28 and TRBJ1-6; D might be TRBD1 (6 bases). Trimming pared 5 bases from V and 6 bases from J, leaving 14 bases between. This CDR3 has 15 amino acids. CDR1 is MDHEN, CDR2 SYDVKM, per germline. Here the CDR3 reads CASSTPTGFNSPLHF. The CDR3, as DNA: TGTGCCAGCAGTACTCCTACAGGGTTTAATTCACCCCTCCACTTT.

This clone was seen once. The chain recombines TRBV11-2 with TRBJ1-1; 8 bases align to TRBD1. The V segment lost 5 bases and the J segment 1 base; nucleotides outside the gene matches: 9. The CDR3 has 16 residues. Germline V gene lookup returns CDR1 SGHAT and CDR2 FQNNGV. In DNA, the CDR3 is TGTGCCAGCAGCACCAGACAGGGGATGAGGAACACTGAAGCTTTCTTT. It codes for CASSTRQGMRNTEAFF.

This chain uses TRBV6-5 with TRBJ1-1; 7 nucleotides line up with TRBD1. Per the germline V gene, CDR1 is MNHEY and CDR2 is SVGAGI. The J segment lost 0 bases and the V segment lost 7 bases, leaving 5 bases of the junction unmatched. The length of the CDR3 is 14 residues. CDR3: CASTRGQMNTEAFF. CDR3 nucleotide sequence: TGTGCCAGCACCAGGGGACAGATGAACACTGAAGCTTTCTTT.